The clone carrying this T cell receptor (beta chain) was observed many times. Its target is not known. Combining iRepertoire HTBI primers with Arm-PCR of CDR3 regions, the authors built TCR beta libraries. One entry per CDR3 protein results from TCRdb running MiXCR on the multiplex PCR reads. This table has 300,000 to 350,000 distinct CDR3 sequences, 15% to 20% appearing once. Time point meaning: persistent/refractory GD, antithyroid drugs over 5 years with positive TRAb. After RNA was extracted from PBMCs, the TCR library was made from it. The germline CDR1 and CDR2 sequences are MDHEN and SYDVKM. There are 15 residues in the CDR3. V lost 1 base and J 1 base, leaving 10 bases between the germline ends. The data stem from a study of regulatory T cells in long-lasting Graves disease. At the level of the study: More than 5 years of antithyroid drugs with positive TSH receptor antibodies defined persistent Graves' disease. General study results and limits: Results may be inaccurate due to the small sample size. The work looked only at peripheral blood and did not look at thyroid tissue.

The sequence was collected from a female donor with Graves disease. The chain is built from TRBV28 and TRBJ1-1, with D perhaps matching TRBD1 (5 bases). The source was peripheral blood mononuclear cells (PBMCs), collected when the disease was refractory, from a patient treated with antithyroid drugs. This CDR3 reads CASSLLRGWNTEAFF. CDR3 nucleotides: TGTGCCAGCAGTTTATTGCGGGGGTGGAACACTGAAGCTTTCTTT.